The T cell receptor beta chain under discussion was sequenced for a study of blood T cell repertoires in COVID-19. Study-level information: From the United States, Italy and Spain came samples of acute and convalescent COVID-19.

The CDR3 is 12 amino acids. Germline lookup yields CDR1 MNHEY and CDR2 SVGAGI. Trimming took 8 bases from V and 2 from J; bases not matched to a gene: 2. Authors' analysis steps: Researchers report that nucleated cell counts were estimated from reference gene primer amplification. Libraries were prepared by immunoSEQ multiplex PCR; TCRdb keeps only in-frame clonotypes and omits some of them. From that table come the V and J calls and clone size; the DNA was used to work out D and trimming. The table shows a few hundred thousand clones, with 88% occurring only once. This study enrolled people aged about 18 to 100 from about two dozen US geographic areas. Recovered status in Cohort 3 required two negative PCRs, clearance, or symptom resolution.

The sequenced sample consisted of PBMCs or T cells enriched from blood (not recorded which). This TCR was sampled from a woman in her 50s who had recovered from COVID-19. The V and J genes are TRBV6-5 and TRBJ1-2; 7 positions agree with TRBD1. The CDR3 DNA is TGTGCCAGCCAGGGACAGAACTATGGCTACACCTTC. Its protein is CASQGQNYGYTF.